The clone carrying this T cell receptor (beta chain) turned up a few times. No antigen is known for it. The source of the sample is a study of beta chain features in type 1 diabetes. On the study more broadly: Cell yields, age and gender were similar between patients and healthy donors. General observations from the study: Shorter TCRB CDR3s, moderately but significantly so, marked every one of the four CD4+ subsets in Type 1 diabetes patients. Naive, central memory and Treg TCRB repertoires appeared more alike in patients than in healthy donors. Highly expressing activated T cells could be over-counted with a cDNA template.

The CDR3 runs 15 residues. J lost 7 bases, V lost 4 bases, and 8 bases had no gene match. CDR1 is MNHEY, CDR2 SVGAGI, per germline. As every portion of the isolated RNA was reverse transcribed, the sequencing read expressed TCRB transcripts. Clones were sequenced by immunoSEQ multiplex PCR, and TCRdb holds only the in-frame ones, with some missing. The sample lists roughly 610,000 clones; roughly 16% were seen once. The chain is built from TRBV6-5 and TRBJ2-1; 9 bases match TRBD1. Sequenced: naive CD4+ T cells from blood. The TCR was taken from a man between 18 and 35 years old in good health. The CDR3 DNA reads TGTGCCAGCAGTTTCCGGGACAGGGATTTAAATGAGCAGTTCTTC. It codes for CASSFRDRDLNEQFF.